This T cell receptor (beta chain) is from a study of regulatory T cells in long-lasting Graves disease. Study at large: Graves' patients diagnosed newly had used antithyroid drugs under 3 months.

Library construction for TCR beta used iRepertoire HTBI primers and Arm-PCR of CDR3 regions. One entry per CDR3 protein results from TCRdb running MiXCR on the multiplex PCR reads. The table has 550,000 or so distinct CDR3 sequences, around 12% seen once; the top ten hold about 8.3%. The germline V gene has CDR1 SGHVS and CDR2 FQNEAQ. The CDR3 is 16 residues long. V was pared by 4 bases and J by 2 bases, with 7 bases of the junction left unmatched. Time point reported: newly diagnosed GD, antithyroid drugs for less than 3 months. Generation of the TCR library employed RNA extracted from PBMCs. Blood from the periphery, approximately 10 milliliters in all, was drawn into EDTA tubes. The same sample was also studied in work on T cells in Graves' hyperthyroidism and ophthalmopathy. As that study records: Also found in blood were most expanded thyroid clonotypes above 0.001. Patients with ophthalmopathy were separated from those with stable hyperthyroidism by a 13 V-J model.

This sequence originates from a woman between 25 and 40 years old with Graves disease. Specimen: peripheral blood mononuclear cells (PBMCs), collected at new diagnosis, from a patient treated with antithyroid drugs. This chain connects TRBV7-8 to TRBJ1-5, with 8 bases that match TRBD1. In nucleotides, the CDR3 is TGTGCCAGCAGCTACCGGACAGGGCCAGGCAATCAGCCCCAGCATTTT. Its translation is CASSYRTGPGNQPQHF.